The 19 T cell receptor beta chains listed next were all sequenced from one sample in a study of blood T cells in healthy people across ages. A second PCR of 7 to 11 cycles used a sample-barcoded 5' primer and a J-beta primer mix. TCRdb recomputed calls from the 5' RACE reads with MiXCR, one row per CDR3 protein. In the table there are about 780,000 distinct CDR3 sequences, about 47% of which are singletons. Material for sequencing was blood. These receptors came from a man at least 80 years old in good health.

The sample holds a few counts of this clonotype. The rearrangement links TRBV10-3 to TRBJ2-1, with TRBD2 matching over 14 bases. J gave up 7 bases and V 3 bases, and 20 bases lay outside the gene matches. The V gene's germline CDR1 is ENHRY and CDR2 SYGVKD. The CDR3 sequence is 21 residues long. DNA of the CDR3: TGTGCCATCAGTGATGGCCTCGGACTAGCGGGAGGAGTTTATATTCGAAATGAGCAGTTCTTC. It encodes CAISDGLGLAGGVYIRNEQFF.

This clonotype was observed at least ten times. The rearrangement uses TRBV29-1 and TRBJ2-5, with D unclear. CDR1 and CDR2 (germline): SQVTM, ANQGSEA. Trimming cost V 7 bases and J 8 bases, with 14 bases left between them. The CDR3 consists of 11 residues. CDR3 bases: TGCAGCGACCGTGCCGGAGCCACCCAGTACTTC. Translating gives CSDRAGATQYF.

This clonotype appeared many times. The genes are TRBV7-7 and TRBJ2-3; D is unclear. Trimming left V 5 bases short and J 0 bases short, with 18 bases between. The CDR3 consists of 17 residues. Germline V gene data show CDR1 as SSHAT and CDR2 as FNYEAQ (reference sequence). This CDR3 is CASSPSGYTTSTDTQYF. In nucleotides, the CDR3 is TGTGCCAGCAGCCCCTCTGGGTACACAACTAGCACAGATACGCAGTATTTT.

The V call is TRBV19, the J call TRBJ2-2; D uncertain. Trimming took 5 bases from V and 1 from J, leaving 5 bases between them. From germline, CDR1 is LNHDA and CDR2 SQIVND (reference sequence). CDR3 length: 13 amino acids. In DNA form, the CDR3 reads TGTGCCAGTAGTGCAAAGAACACCGGGGAGCTGTTTTTT. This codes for CASSAKNTGELFF.

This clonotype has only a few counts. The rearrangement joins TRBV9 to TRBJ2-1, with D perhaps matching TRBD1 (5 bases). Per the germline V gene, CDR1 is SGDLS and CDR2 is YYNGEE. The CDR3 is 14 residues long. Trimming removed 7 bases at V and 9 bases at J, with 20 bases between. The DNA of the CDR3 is TGTGCCAGCCATCAGGGCTTTGGAACGAGTGAGCAGTTCTTC. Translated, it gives CASHQGFGTSEQFF.

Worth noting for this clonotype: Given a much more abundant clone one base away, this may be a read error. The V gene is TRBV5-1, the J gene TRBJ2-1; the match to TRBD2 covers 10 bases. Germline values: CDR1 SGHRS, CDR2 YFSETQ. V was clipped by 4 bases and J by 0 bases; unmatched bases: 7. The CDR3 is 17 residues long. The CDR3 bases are TGCGCCAGCAGCCAAACCCCTAGCGGGAGCTCCTACAATGAGCAGTTCTTC. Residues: CASSQTPSGSSYNEQFF.

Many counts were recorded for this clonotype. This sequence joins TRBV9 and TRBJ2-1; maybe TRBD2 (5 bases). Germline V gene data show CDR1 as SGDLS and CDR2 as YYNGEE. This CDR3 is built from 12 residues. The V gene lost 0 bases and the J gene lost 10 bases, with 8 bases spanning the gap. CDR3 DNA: TGTGCCAGCAGCGTAGGTAGCGACGAGCAGTTCTTC. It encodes CASSVGSDEQFF.

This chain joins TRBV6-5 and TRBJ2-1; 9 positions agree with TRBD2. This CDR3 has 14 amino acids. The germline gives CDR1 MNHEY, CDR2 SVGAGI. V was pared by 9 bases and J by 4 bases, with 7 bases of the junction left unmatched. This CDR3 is CASRWREGYNEQFF. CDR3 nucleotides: TGTGCCAGTCGCTGGCGGGAGGGTTACAATGAGCAGTTCTTC.

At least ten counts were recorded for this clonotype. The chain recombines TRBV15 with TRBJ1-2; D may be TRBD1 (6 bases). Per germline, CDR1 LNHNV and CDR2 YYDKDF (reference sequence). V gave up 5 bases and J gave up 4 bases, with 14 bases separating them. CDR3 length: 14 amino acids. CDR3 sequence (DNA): TGTGCCACCAGCCAACCCGGGACAAGCTATGGCTACACCTTC. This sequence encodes CATSQPGTSYGYTF.

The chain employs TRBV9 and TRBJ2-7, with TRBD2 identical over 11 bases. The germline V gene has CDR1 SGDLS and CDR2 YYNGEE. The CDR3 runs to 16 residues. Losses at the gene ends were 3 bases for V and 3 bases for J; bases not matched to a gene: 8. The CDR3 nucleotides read TGTGCCAGCAGCGAGGGGACTAGCGGAACATACTACGAGCAGTACTTC. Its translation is CASSEGTSGTYYEQYF.

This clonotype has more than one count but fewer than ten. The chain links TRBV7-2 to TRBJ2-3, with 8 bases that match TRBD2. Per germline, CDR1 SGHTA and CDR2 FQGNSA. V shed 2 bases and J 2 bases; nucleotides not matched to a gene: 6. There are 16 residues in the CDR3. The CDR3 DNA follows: TGTGCCAGCAGCTTATGGGCGGGAGGTGCCACAGATACGCAGTATTTT. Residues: CASSLWAGGATDTQYF.

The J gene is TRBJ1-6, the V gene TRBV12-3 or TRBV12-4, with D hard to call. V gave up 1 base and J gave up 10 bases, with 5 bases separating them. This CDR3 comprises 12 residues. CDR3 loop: CASSLELSPLHF. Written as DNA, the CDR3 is TGTGCCAGCAGTTTAGAGCTATCACCCCTCCACTTT.

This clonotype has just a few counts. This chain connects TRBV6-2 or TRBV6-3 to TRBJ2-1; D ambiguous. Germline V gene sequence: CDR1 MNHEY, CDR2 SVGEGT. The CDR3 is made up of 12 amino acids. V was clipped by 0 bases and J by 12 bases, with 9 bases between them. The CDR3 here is CASSYSGPVQFF. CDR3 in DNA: TGTGCCAGCAGTTACTCCGGTCCGGTGCAGTTCTTC.

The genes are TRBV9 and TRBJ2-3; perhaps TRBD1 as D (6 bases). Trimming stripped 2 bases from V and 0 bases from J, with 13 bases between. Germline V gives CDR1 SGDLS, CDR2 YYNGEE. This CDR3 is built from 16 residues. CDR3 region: CASSVGRRGSTDTQYF. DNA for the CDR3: TGTGCCAGCAGCGTTGGTAGAAGGGGGAGCACAGATACGCAGTATTTT.

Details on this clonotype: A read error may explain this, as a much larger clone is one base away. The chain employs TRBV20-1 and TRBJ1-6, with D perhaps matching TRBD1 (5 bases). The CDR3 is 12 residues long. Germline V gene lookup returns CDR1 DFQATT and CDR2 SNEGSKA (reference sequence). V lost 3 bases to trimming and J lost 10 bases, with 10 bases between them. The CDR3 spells CSASGGESPLHF. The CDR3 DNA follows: TGCAGTGCTAGCGGGGGGGAGTCACCCCTCCACTTT.

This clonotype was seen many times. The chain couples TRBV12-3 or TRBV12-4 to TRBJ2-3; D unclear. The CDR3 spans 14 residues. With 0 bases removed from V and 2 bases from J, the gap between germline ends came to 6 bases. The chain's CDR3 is CASSLAHLTDTQYF. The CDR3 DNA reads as TGTGCCAGCAGTTTAGCCCACCTCACAGATACGCAGTATTTT.

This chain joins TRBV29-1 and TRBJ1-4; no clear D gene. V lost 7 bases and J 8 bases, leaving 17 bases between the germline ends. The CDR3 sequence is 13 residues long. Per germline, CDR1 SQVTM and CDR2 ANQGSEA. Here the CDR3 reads CSAAGMREEKLFF. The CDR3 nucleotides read TGCAGCGCCGCGGGGATGCGGGAGGAAAAACTGTTTTTT. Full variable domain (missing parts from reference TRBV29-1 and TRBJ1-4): SAVISQKPSRDICQRGTSLTIQCQVDSQVTMMFWYRQQPGQSLTLIATANQGSEATYESGFVIDKFPISRPNLTFSTLTVSNMSPEDSSIYLCSAAGMREEKLFFGSGTQLSVL.

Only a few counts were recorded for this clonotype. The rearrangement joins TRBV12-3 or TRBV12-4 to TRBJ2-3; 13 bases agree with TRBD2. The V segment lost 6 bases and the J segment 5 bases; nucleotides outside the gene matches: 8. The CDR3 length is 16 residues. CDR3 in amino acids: CASSRRTSGRGDTQYF. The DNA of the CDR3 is TGTGCCAGCAGCCGGCGGACTAGCGGGAGAGGAGATACGCAGTATTTT.

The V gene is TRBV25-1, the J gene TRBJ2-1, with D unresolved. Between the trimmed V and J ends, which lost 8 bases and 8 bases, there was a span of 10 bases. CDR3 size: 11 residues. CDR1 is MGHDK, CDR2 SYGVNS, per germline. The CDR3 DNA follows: TGTGCCAGCGTCGGAAACGATGAGCAGTTCTTC. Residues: CASVGNDEQFF.